This passage covers 30 T cell receptor beta chains from one sample sequenced in a study of PD-1 blockade in classical Hodgkin lymphoma. The assay was immunoSEQ multiplex PCR, and TCRdb's table has in-frame clones only and misses some. This sample has about 27,000 clones, with about 74% found just once. Following autologous stem cell transplantation, relapse occurred in every patient, and exposure to brentuximab vedotin varied. Starting with thawed PBMCs, CD4+ T cells were purified by magnetic negative selection. The sample here was CD4+ T cells from blood, taken at baseline. These receptors originate from a human donor with classical Hodgkin lymphoma.

This clone was picked up one time. The CDR3 coding sequence is TGTGCCAGCAGCCCCGGGACGAGCTATGGCTACACCTTC. It codes for CASSPGTSYGYTF. J is TRBJ1-2 and V is TRBV5-6; a weak D match, TRBD1 (5 bases). Trimming removed 4 bases from V and 4 bases from J, with 11 bases in between. CDR1 SGHDT and CDR2 YYEEEE come from the germline V gene. The CDR3 runs 13 residues.

This clone has a single count. The V gene is TRBV5-6, the J gene TRBJ2-7, with D tentatively TRBD1 (5 bases). Germline values: CDR1 SGHDT, CDR2 YYEEEE. There are 14 residues in the CDR3. Trimming left V 8 bases short and J 0 bases short, with 15 bases between. This CDR3 reads CARVRALDSYEQYF. CDR3 sequence (DNA): TGTGCCAGAGTCAGGGCTTTGGACTCCTACGAGCAGTACTTC.

The chain carries TRBV18 and TRBJ1-1, with D perhaps TRBD1 (6 bases). The CDR3 has 14 residues. Germline lookup yields CDR1 KGHSH and CDR2 LQKENI. V lost 2 bases and J 2 bases, leaving 9 bases between the germline ends. CDR3 loop: CASSPRTDNTEAFF. CDR3 sequence (DNA): TGTGCCAGCTCACCAAGGACAGATAACACTGAAGCTTTCTTT.

The V call is TRBV30, the J call TRBJ2-7, with D possibly TRBD1 on 6 matching bases. Trimming took 0 bases from V and 4 from J, leaving 16 bases between them. Germline V lookup: CDR1 GTSNPN, CDR2 SVGIG (reference sequence). The CDR3 has 15 amino acids. CDR3 bases: TGTGCCTGGAGTGTACGGGACACCGGGTATTACGAGCAGTACTTC. Protein sequence: CAWSVRDTGYYEQYF.

The V and J genes are TRBV7-2 and TRBJ2-2; no firm D call. Germline assignment: CDR1 SGHTA and CDR2 FQGNSA. V dropped 3 bases and J dropped 5 bases, with 13 bases sitting between them. The CDR3 runs to 15 residues. CDR3: CASSFRFGSTGELFF. DNA for the CDR3: TGTGCCAGCAGCTTCCGGTTCGGGTCGACCGGGGAGCTGTTTTTT.

V usage is TRBV19 and J usage is TRBJ1-3; D is perhaps TRBD1 (6 bases). The germline V gene encodes CDR1 LNHDA and CDR2 SQIVND (reference sequence). This CDR3 contains 16 residues. Trimming shortened V by 2 bases and J by 2 bases, and 13 bases separated the two germline ends. The CDR3 spells CASSILVGGPGNTIYF. The CDR3 DNA is TGTGCCAGTAGTATACTAGTCGGGGGCCCTGGAAACACCATATATTTT.

The table lists this clone with a count of one. The chain couples TRBV5-1 to TRBJ2-7; a possible D gene is TRBD1 (5 bases). The CDR3 length is 13 residues. V was cut by 5 bases and J by 2 bases, with 11 bases left in between. From germline, CDR1 is SGHRS and CDR2 YFSETQ. This CDR3 is CASRTVQTYEQYF. The CDR3 DNA is TGCGCCAGCAGGACAGTACAAACCTACGAGCAGTACTTC.

The V call is TRBV7-2, the J call TRBJ1-6, with a possible D match to TRBD1 (5 bases). V was cut by 1 base and J by 9 bases, with 16 bases left in between. CDR1 and CDR2 (germline): SGHTA, FQGNSA. The CDR3 sequence is 16 residues long. CDR3 coding DNA: TGTGCCAGCAGCTTAGAGGGGTCCGGGACCCTTTCACCCCTCCACTTT. This gives the protein CASSLEGSGTLSPLHF.

This clone has only one observation. CDR3 residues: CASSPGGTGELFF. CDR3 nucleotides: TGCGCCAGCAGCCCAGGGGGCACCGGGGAGCTGTTTTTT. V gene TRBV5-1 combines with J gene TRBJ2-2; 7 nucleotides line up with TRBD1. The CDR3 has 13 residues. Germline V gene data show CDR1 as SGHRS and CDR2 as YFSETQ. V trimming: 4 bases; J trimming: 4 bases; junction bases outside the gene matches: 1.

The chain recombines TRBV30 with TRBJ1-1; TRBD1 matches 7 bases. V gave up 7 bases and J gave up 1 base; unmatched junction bases: 12. CDR1 and CDR2 (germline): GTSNPN, SVGIG (reference sequence). The CDR3 runs 15 residues. CDR3 sequence: CAFRPWDRGNTEAFF. CDR3 coding DNA: TGTGCCTTCCGCCCCTGGGACAGAGGGAACACTGAAGCTTTCTTT.

The rearrangement joins TRBV7-9 to TRBJ2-3, with unresolved D. V was pared by 4 bases and J by 4 bases, with 15 bases between. The CDR3 contains 15 residues. Germline loops: CDR1 SEHNR, CDR2 FQNEAQ (reference sequence). DNA for the CDR3: TGTGCCAGCAGCTCCAAAATGGGGTTAGCAGATACGCAGTATTTT. Protein product: CASSSKMGLADTQYF.

The J gene is TRBJ2-7, the V gene TRBV18; a weak D match, TRBD2 (6 bases). The ends were cut back, 3 bases at V and 6 bases at J, with 21 bases in the middle. Looked up from germline, CDR1 is KGHSH and CDR2 is LQKENI. The CDR3 is 16 amino acids. Here the CDR3 reads CASSPATSHLHREQYF. CDR3 DNA: TGTGCCAGCTCACCGGCTACTAGCCACCTCCACCGCGAGCAGTACTTC.

This sequence joins TRBV29-1 and TRBJ1-2, with D tentatively TRBD1 (6 bases). The CDR3 runs 15 residues. Deletions cut 3 bases from V and 4 bases from J, with 18 bases between. Germline V gene data show CDR1 as SQVTM and CDR2 as ANQGSEA. Written as DNA, the CDR3 is TGCAGCGTTGACGGATTAGGGGGGCGCCCCTATGGCTACACCTTC. Protein: CSVDGLGGRPYGYTF.

This clone was recorded a few times. The rearrangement links TRBV7-3 to TRBJ1-2; D is perhaps TRBD1 (6 bases). The CDR3 has 15 amino acids. Deletions cut 2 bases from V and 3 bases from J, with 13 bases between. CDR1 and CDR2 (germline): SGHTA, FQGTGA. The CDR3, as DNA: TGTGCCAGCAGCTTAGGGGGCCCAGGGGACTATGGCTACACCTTC. Translation: CASSLGGPGDYGYTF.

This clone is termed medium-sized. The chain employs TRBV4-2 and TRBJ1-1; weak D call: TRBD1 (5 bases). This CDR3 has 17 residues. V lost 2 bases and J 2 bases, leaving 18 bases between the germline ends. Germline V gives CDR1 LGHNA, CDR2 YNFKEQ. The CDR3 nucleotides read TGTGCCAGCAGCCAAACTCCGGGACTTGGTTTTAACACTGAAGCTTTCTTT. The encoded protein is CASSQTPGLGFNTEAFF.

This rearrangement joins TRBV28 to TRBJ2-6, with D uncertain. V lost 6 bases, J lost 0 bases, and 21 bases lay in between. Germline V CDR1 and CDR2: MDHEN, SYDVKM. The CDR3 totals 19 residues. The CDR3 spells CASSRPWEQYSSGANVLTF. The CDR3 DNA reads as TGTGCCAGCAGCCGCCCTTGGGAACAGTATAGCTCTGGGGCCAACGTCCTGACTTTC.

The CDR3 DNA reads TGTGCCAGTAGTCGCCTAGCGGGGTCCGACACCGGGGAGCTGTTTTTT. Its protein is CASSRLAGSDTGELFF. The chain uses TRBV19 and TRBJ2-2; 9 bases map to TRBD2. CDR1 and CDR2 (germline): LNHDA, SQIVND (reference sequence). Germline trimming cut 5 bases from V and 3 bases from J; bases unmatched to any gene: 7. CDR3 length: 16 residues.

The chain recombines TRBV10-2 with TRBJ1-1; D is undetermined. The CDR3 contains 13 residues. The V gene lost 5 bases and the J gene lost 0 bases, with 7 bases spanning the gap. In germline, CDR1 is WSHSY, CDR2 SAAADI. CDR3 residues: CASSHNLNTEAFF. CDR3 nucleotides: TGCGCCAGCAGTCATAATTTGAACACTGAAGCTTTCTTT.

The chain uses TRBV23-1 and TRBJ2-2; 10 positions agree with TRBD1. TRBV23-1 is treated as an ORF (open reading frame) with a function not yet certain. Unmatched junction bases numbered 6, after V lost 8 bases and J lost 3 bases. The CDR3 length is 15 residues. The CDR3 loop reads CASRDRGSDTGELFF. CDR3 in DNA: TGCGCCAGCCGGGACAGGGGCTCTGACACCGGGGAGCTGTTTTTT.

J is TRBJ1-2 and V is TRBV4-3, with D possibly being TRBD1 (6 bases). Germline V gene sequence: CDR1 LGHNA, CDR2 YSLEER. Trimming left V 1 base short and J 2 bases short, with 14 bases between. This CDR3 spans 16 amino acids. CDR3 in amino acids: CASSQGGQGWNYGYTF. CDR3 coding DNA: TGCGCCAGCAGCCAAGGAGGGCAGGGGTGGAACTATGGCTACACCTTC.

The chain uses TRBV19 and TRBJ1-4; 7 bases are shared with TRBD1. Per germline, CDR1 LNHDA and CDR2 SQIVND (reference sequence). The CDR3 loop spans 15 amino acids. V was clipped by 2 bases and J by 3 bases; unmatched bases: 3. This CDR3 is CASSITGAANEKLFF. The CDR3 DNA sequence: TGTGCCAGTAGTATAACAGGGGCAGCTAATGAAAAACTGTTTTTT.

The J gene is TRBJ2-5, the V gene TRBV29-1, with D possibly TRBD2 on 5 matching bases. The J call is uncertain, as TRBJ2-7 better fits the DNA end. In germline, CDR1 is SQVTM, CDR2 ANQGSEA. There are 13 residues in the CDR3. This CDR3 is CSVGSLASYEQYF. As DNA, the CDR3 is TGCAGCGTTGGTAGTCTAGCCTCCTACGAGCAGTACTTC.

This chain uses TRBV18 with TRBJ2-2, with D perhaps given as TRBD1 or TRBD2 (6 bases each). The CDR3 extends over 17 amino acids. The germline V gene has CDR1 KGHSH and CDR2 LQKENI. Trimming cost V 1 base and J 3 bases, with 15 bases left between them. The CDR3 spells CASSPLGTRGDTGELFF. In DNA, the CDR3 is TGTGCCAGCTCACCACTTGGGACAAGGGGGGACACCGGGGAGCTGTTTTTT.

This rearrangement joins TRBV5-1 to TRBJ1-2; D ambiguous. Germline V CDR1 and CDR2: SGHRS, YFSETQ. V was clipped by 2 bases and J by 8 bases, with 10 bases between them. The CDR3 consists of 12 residues. In nucleotides, the CDR3 is TGCGCCAGCAGCTTCTCAGGTGAGGGCTACACCTTC. Translation gives CASSFSGEGYTF.

This clone was seen more than once but under ten times. V and J are TRBV30 and TRBJ1-4; D call uncertain. The CDR3 consists of 12 residues. Germline loops: CDR1 GTSNPN, CDR2 SVGIG (reference sequence). V was trimmed by 8 bases and J by 10 bases, leaving 17 bases between them. The CDR3 loop is CAGSLGWGKLFF. CDR3 coding DNA: TGTGCCGGTTCCTTGGGGTGGGGAAAACTGTTTTTT.

This clone occurred once. The chain carries TRBV7-2 and TRBJ1-1; D may be TRBD1 (5 bases). Per the germline V gene, CDR1 is SGHTA and CDR2 is FQGNSA. The V end lost 1 base, the J end lost 5 bases, and 8 bases lay between the germline ends. The CDR3 spans 13 residues. In DNA, the CDR3 is TGTGCCAGCAGCTTAGTTGGGGCTACTGAAGCTTTCTTT. Amino acid sequence: CASSLVGATEAFF.

The chain is built from TRBV10-2 and TRBJ1-1, with D hard to call. Per the germline V gene, CDR1 is WSHSY and CDR2 is SAAADI. The V and J ends lost 3 bases and 0 bases respectively, with 5 bases between them. The length of the CDR3 is 13 residues. The CDR3 bases are TGCGCCAGCAGTGATTTTATGAACACTGAAGCTTTCTTT. Translating gives CASSDFMNTEAFF.

The J gene is TRBJ1-1, the V gene TRBV11-3; D unresolved. Trimming removed 0 bases at V and 1 base at J, with 12 bases between. Germline V gene sequence: CDR1 SGHNT, CDR2 YENEEA. The CDR3 loop spans 16 amino acids. CDR3: CASSLDGRGGNTEAFF. The CDR3 DNA reads as TGTGCCAGCAGCTTAGATGGTCGAGGAGGGAACACTGAAGCTTTCTTT.

This chain uses TRBV7-2 with TRBJ1-2; the D gene is possibly TRBD1 (6 bases). The CDR3 is made up of 15 amino acids. Germline V lookup: CDR1 SGHTA, CDR2 FQGNSA. V was trimmed by 1 base and J by 4 bases, leaving 13 bases between them. CDR3 sequence: CASSLGLGQSYGYTF. CDR3 DNA: TGTGCCAGCAGCTTAGGTCTGGGACAAAGCTATGGCTACACCTTC.

The chain carries TRBV19 and TRBJ2-7; 9 nucleotides agree with TRBD2. The germline gives CDR1 LNHDA, CDR2 SQIVND (reference sequence). The CDR3 sequence is 17 residues long. V lost 5 bases, J lost 7 bases, and 18 bases stayed unmatched. This chain's CDR3 is CASSELGSSGGPGEQYF. CDR3 coding DNA: TGTGCCAGTAGTGAGCTCGGGTCCAGCGGGGGGCCAGGGGAGCAGTACTTC.